A selection of T cell receptor beta chains follows, all from one sample in a study of T cells in Graves' hyperthyroidism and ophthalmopathy. MiXCR, run by TCRdb on the multiplex PCR reads, gives a single entry per CDR3 protein. The table has 340,000 or so distinct CDR3 sequences, roughly 15% seen once; the top ten hold around 34%. The sample consisted of blood. These receptors originate from a man younger than 40 with Graves' hyperthyroidism. Both conserved end residues are part of each CDR3. A D gene is named only where the DNA matches it firmly. Clone size is shown for a subset of rows, as once, few, many or a class of expanded clone.

clone size: few; J gene: TRBJ2-2; D gene: NA; V gene: TRBV27; CDR3 DNA: TGTGCCAGCAGTGTAACAGGGGGGGCCGGGGAGCTGTTTTTT; CDR3 protein: CASSVTGGAGELFF
clone size: few; J gene: TRBJ2-1; D gene: NA; V gene: TRBV7-9; CDR3 DNA: TGTGCCAGCAGCTCTGACCAGCAGTACAATGAGCAGTTCTTC; CDR3 protein: CASSSDQQYNEQFF
clone size: NA; J gene: TRBJ2-7; D gene: TRBD1; V gene: TRBV13; CDR3 DNA: TGTGCCAGCAGCCCCCGGGGACAGGGGGACTACGAGCAGTACTTC; CDR3 protein: CASSPRGQGDYEQYF
clone size: many; J gene: TRBJ2-3; D gene: TRBD2; V gene: TRBV5-1; CDR3 DNA: TGCGCCAGCATTGCGGGAGGGCCCGCAGATACGCAGTATTTT; CDR3 protein: CASIAGGPADTQYF
clone size: many; J gene: TRBJ2-3; D gene: NA; V gene: TRBV20-1; CDR3 DNA: TGCAGTGCTAGTATAGATACGCAGTATTTT; CDR3 protein: CSASIDTQYF
clone size: many; J gene: TRBJ2-2; D gene: NA; V gene: TRBV4-2; CDR3 DNA: TGTGCCAGCAGCACTCAGAACACCGGGGAGCTGTTTTTT; CDR3 protein: CASSTQNTGELFF
clone size: many; J gene: TRBJ2-3; D gene: NA; V gene: TRBV7-2; CDR3 DNA: TGTGCCAGCATAATAGGAGCGGGCCACACAGATACGCAGTATTTT; CDR3 protein: CASIIGAGHTDTQYF
clone size: many; J gene: TRBJ2-1; D gene: NA; V gene: TRBV11-2; CDR3 DNA: TGTGCCAGCAGCTTAGATCGGTCGGGGCTAGCCAATGAGCAGTTCTTC; CDR3 protein: CASSLDRSGLANEQFF
clone size: once; J gene: TRBJ1-1; D gene: TRBD1; V gene: TRBV2; CDR3 DNA: TGTGCCAGCAACAGGGGACGGACGGAAGCTTTCTTT; CDR3 protein: CASNRGRTEAFF
clone size: NA; J gene: TRBJ2-7; D gene: TRBD2; V gene: TRBV28; CDR3 DNA: TGTGCCAGCAGTCCCCGGGGGAGCGGGAGAGGGTACGAGCAGTACTTC; CDR3 protein: CASSPRGSGRGYEQYF
clone size: many; J gene: TRBJ2-7; D gene: TRBD1; V gene: TRBV11-3; CDR3 DNA: TGTGCCAGTGCCGGGACAGTCAAATACGAGCAGTACTTC; CDR3 protein: CASAGTVKYEQYF
clone size: few; J gene: TRBJ2-4; D gene: TRBD1; V gene: TRBV5-1; CDR3 DNA: TGCGCCAGCAGTCTGGACAGGGCGGACATTCAGTACTTC; CDR3 protein: CASSLDRADIQYF
clone size: many; J gene: TRBJ1-2; D gene: NA; V gene: TRBV3-1; CDR3 DNA: TGTGCCAGCAGCCAAGTCTTAGGGGCTAACTATGGCTACACCTTC; CDR3 protein: CASSQVLGANYGYTF
clone size: many; J gene: TRBJ1-2; D gene: NA; V gene: TRBV5-1; CDR3 DNA: TGCGCCAGCAGCTTTAACAACTACTATGGCTACACCTTC; CDR3 protein: CASSFNNYYGYTF
clone size: NA; J gene: TRBJ1-5; D gene: NA; V gene: TRBV6-5; CDR3 DNA: TGTGCCAGCAGTTACTACAGCGGGGGCAATCAGCCCCAGCATTTT; CDR3 protein: CASSYYSGGNQPQHF
clone size: few; J gene: TRBJ2-2; D gene: TRBD2; V gene: TRBV6-1; CDR3 DNA: TGTGCCAGCAGAGTCAGGACTAGCGGGAGTTGGTTGTCTTCCGGGGAGCTGTTTTTT; CDR3 protein: CASRVRTSGSWLSSGELFF
clone size: NA; J gene: TRBJ1-1; D gene: TRBD1; V gene: TRBV19; CDR3 DNA: TGTGCCAGTAGGTATTTAGCCCGACAGGGGCTGAACACTGAAGCTTTCTTT; CDR3 protein: CASRYLARQGLNTEAFF
clone size: many; J gene: TRBJ2-7; D gene: TRBD2; V gene: TRBV2; CDR3 DNA: TGTGCCAGCAGGGGGGAGGGTGAAGAGCAGTACTTC; CDR3 protein: CASRGEGEEQYF
clone size: NA; J gene: TRBJ2-1; D gene: TRBD2; V gene: TRBV7-3; CDR3 DNA: TGTGCCAGCAGCCCTACGGGGGGACTAGCGGCAATTGAGCAGTTCTTC; CDR3 protein: CASSPTGGLAAIEQFF
clone size: NA; J gene: TRBJ1-1; D gene: TRBD1; V gene: TRBV28; CDR3 DNA: TGTGCCAGCAGTCCCTCGGGGACAGGGGGCGCAGGAACTGAAGCTTTCTTT; CDR3 protein: CASSPSGTGGAGTEAFF
clone size: many; J gene: TRBJ2-7; D gene: NA; V gene: TRBV11-2; CDR3 DNA: TGTGCCAGCAGCTTAGATCGGGTGAGCGAGCAGTACTTC; CDR3 protein: CASSLDRVSEQYF
clone size: NA; J gene: TRBJ1-1; D gene: NA; V gene: TRBV11-2; CDR3 DNA: TGCGCCAGCGGCTTTGGGCCATGGGAAACTGAAGCTTTCTTT; CDR3 protein: CASGFGPWETEAFF
clone size: many; J gene: TRBJ2-7; D gene: NA; V gene: TRBV28; CDR3 DNA: TGTGCCAGCAGCCACCTCAGCGTAGGGGTCTACGAGCAGTACTTC; CDR3 protein: CASSHLSVGVYEQYF
clone size: few; J gene: TRBJ1-2; D gene: NA; V gene: TRBV19; CDR3 DNA: TGTGCCACCACTCCCTGGGGCAGGGGTTATGGCTACACCTTC; CDR3 protein: CATTPWGRGYGYTF
clone size: NA; J gene: TRBJ2-6; D gene: NA; V gene: TRBV5-5; CDR3 DNA: TGTGCCAGCAGCGCAACCCCGGGACACCCCTCGATGGCCAACGTCCTGACTTTC; CDR3 protein: CASSATPGHPSMANVLTF
clone size: few; J gene: TRBJ2-1; D gene: NA; V gene: TRBV19; CDR3 DNA: TGTGCCAGTAGTATAGGTTTCAATGAGCAGTTCTTC; CDR3 protein: CASSIGFNEQFF
clone size: few; J gene: TRBJ2-5; D gene: TRBD1; V gene: TRBV24-1; CDR3 DNA: TGTGCCACCAGTGAATTCGGACAGGGTCGGGAGACCCAGTACTTC; CDR3 protein: CATSEFGQGRETQYF
clone size: medium-sized; J gene: TRBJ2-7; D gene: NA; V gene: TRBV12-3/TRBV12-4; CDR3 DNA: TGTGCCAGCAGTGGAGGGGGCAGATACGAGCAGTACTTC; CDR3 protein: CASSGGGRYEQYF
clone size: many; J gene: TRBJ1-1; D gene: NA; V gene: TRBV7-2; CDR3 DNA: TGTGCCAGCAGCTCGCGGCCCTCCGGGGAGGCTTTCTTT; CDR3 protein: CASSSRPSGEAFF
clone size: many; J gene: TRBJ1-1; D gene: NA; V gene: TRBV2; CDR3 DNA: TGTGCCAGCAGTGAAGCCCCGATAGGAGCCGTTTTCTTT; CDR3 protein: CASSEAPIGAVFF
clone size: few; J gene: TRBJ2-1; D gene: NA; V gene: TRBV28; CDR3 DNA: TGTGCCAGCAAAAAGGGCTTGAATGAGCAGTTCTTC; CDR3 protein: CASKKGLNEQFF
clone size: few; J gene: TRBJ2-7; D gene: TRBD1; V gene: TRBV7-9; CDR3 DNA: TGTGCCAGCAGCACCAGGACAGGGTCCTACGAGCAGTACTTC; CDR3 protein: CASSTRTGSYEQYF
clone size: NA; J gene: TRBJ2-1; D gene: TRBD2; V gene: TRBV3-1; CDR3 DNA: TGTGCCAGCAGCCAGGCAGCGACTAGCGGCCCAGGGAGCAATGAGCAGTTCTTC; CDR3 protein: CASSQAATSGPGSNEQFF
clone size: many; J gene: TRBJ2-1; D gene: NA; V gene: TRBV24-1; CDR3 DNA: TGTGCCACCAGTGAGGACCCACCCCGGGATCGTAATGAGCAGTTCTTC; CDR3 protein: CATSEDPPRDRNEQFF
clone size: many; J gene: TRBJ1-5; D gene: NA; V gene: TRBV28; CDR3 DNA: TGTGCCAGCCAATCTCGACAGAGATATAGCAATCAGCCCCAGCATTTT; CDR3 protein: CASQSRQRYSNQPQHF
clone size: many; J gene: TRBJ1-4; D gene: NA; V gene: TRBV12-3/TRBV12-4; CDR3 DNA: TGTGCCAGCAGTTTAGCCCGGGGGGCAGGCGAAAAACTGTTTTTT; CDR3 protein: CASSLARGAGEKLFF
clone size: many; J gene: TRBJ2-2; D gene: TRBD1; V gene: TRBV2; CDR3 DNA: TGTGCCAGCAGTGAAGCCGGGACAGTGAACACCGGGGAGCTGTTTTTT; CDR3 protein: CASSEAGTVNTGELFF
clone size: NA; J gene: TRBJ1-2; D gene: TRBD1; V gene: TRBV5-1; CDR3 DNA: TGCGCCAGCAGCCTTACCGGGACAGGGGATGGCTACACCTTC; CDR3 protein: CASSLTGTGDGYTF
clone size: many; J gene: TRBJ2-1; D gene: NA; V gene: TRBV6-1; CDR3 DNA: TGTGCCAGCAGTGTCATCGGGGGTAGCGAGCAGTTCTTC; CDR3 protein: CASSVIGGSEQFF
clone size: few; J gene: TRBJ1-6; D gene: TRBD1; V gene: TRBV30; CDR3 DNA: TGTGCCTGGAGTCATAACCCCGGGACAGCTAATTCACCCCTCCACTTT; CDR3 protein: CAWSHNPGTANSPLHF
clone size: many; J gene: TRBJ2-7; D gene: NA; V gene: TRBV7-2; CDR3 DNA: TGTGCCAGCAGCCCCATCGGGGGCACTTCCGAGCAGTACTTC; CDR3 protein: CASSPIGGTSEQYF
clone size: many; J gene: TRBJ2-7; D gene: NA; V gene: TRBV5-1; CDR3 DNA: TGCGCCAGCAGCACCAGGGGAACTTACTACGAGCAGTACTTC; CDR3 protein: CASSTRGTYYEQYF
clone size: NA; J gene: TRBJ2-7; D gene: TRBD1; V gene: TRBV10-1; CDR3 DNA: TGCGCCAGCAGTGAGTCGGGACAGGGAGTTTACGAGCAGTACTTC; CDR3 protein: CASSESGQGVYEQYF
clone size: few; J gene: TRBJ1-5; D gene: NA; V gene: TRBV10-3; CDR3 DNA: TGTGCCATCAGTGTGTTGGGGAATCAGCCCCAGCATTTT; CDR3 protein: CAISVLGNQPQHF
clone size: NA; J gene: TRBJ2-2; D gene: NA; V gene: TRBV7-9; CDR3 DNA: TGTGCCAGCAGTTGGGACTCCGCCGGGGAGCTGTTTTTT; CDR3 protein: CASSWDSAGELFF
clone size: once; J gene: TRBJ1-5; D gene: NA; V gene: TRBV27; CDR3 DNA: TGTGCCAGCAGTCAAAACCAGGGTAGGGGTCAGCCCCAGCATTTT; CDR3 protein: CASSQNQGRGQPQHF
clone size: many; J gene: TRBJ2-3; D gene: NA; V gene: TRBV30; CDR3 DNA: TGTGCCTGGAGTGAACCGGACCGCACAGATACGCAGTATTTT; CDR3 protein: CAWSEPDRTDTQYF
clone size: once; J gene: TRBJ1-1; D gene: NA; V gene: TRBV20-1; CDR3 DNA: TGCAGTGCTACAGACGCCTTTGGGGTCACTGAAGCTTTCTTT; CDR3 protein: CSATDAFGVTEAFF
clone size: NA; J gene: TRBJ2-5; D gene: TRBD2; V gene: TRBV7-6; CDR3 DNA: TGTGCCAGCAGCCCCGGCGGGAGGGCGCAAGAGACCCAGTACTTC; CDR3 protein: CASSPGGRAQETQYF
clone size: NA; J gene: TRBJ2-2; D gene: TRBD2; V gene: TRBV12-3/TRBV12-4; CDR3 DNA: TGTGCCAGCAGTTTAAGGACTAGCGGGAGTTCCGGGGAGCTGTTTTTT; CDR3 protein: CASSLRTSGSSGELFF
clone size: many; J gene: TRBJ2-5; D gene: NA; V gene: TRBV20-1; CDR3 DNA: TGCAGTGCAAAATCAGGGACGGGAGAGGGGGAGACCCAGTACTTC; CDR3 protein: CSAKSGTGEGETQYF
clone size: NA; J gene: TRBJ2-1; D gene: NA; V gene: TRBV7-3; CDR3 DNA: TGTGCCAGCAGCTTTCACGCAGTAGGGGGGGATGAGCAGTTCTTC; CDR3 protein: CASSFHAVGGDEQFF
clone size: many; J gene: TRBJ1-5; D gene: NA; V gene: TRBV24-1; CDR3 DNA: TGTGCCACCAGTCGGCCTATGGTTAGCAATCAGCCCCAGCATTTT; CDR3 protein: CATSRPMVSNQPQHF
clone size: many; J gene: TRBJ1-3; D gene: NA; V gene: TRBV29-1; CDR3 DNA: TGCAGCGTTGTAACCCTCTCTGGAAACACCATATATTTT; CDR3 protein: CSVVTLSGNTIYF
clone size: NA; J gene: TRBJ1-1; D gene: NA; V gene: TRBV10-3; CDR3 DNA: TGTGCCATCAGTAAACACCCGTACCACATGAACACTGAAGCTTTCTTT; CDR3 protein: CAISKHPYHMNTEAFF
clone size: many; J gene: TRBJ2-1; D gene: NA; V gene: TRBV20-1; CDR3 DNA: TGCAGTGCTAGAGCTCCAGCAGCTCCAAGGGGGGAGCAGTTCTTC; CDR3 protein: CSARAPAAPRGEQFF
clone size: few; J gene: TRBJ2-5; D gene: NA; V gene: TRBV10-3; CDR3 DNA: TGTGCCATCAACCTGACCCAGTACTTC; CDR3 protein: CAINLTQYF
clone size: NA; J gene: TRBJ2-1; D gene: NA; V gene: TRBV19; CDR3 DNA: TGTGCCAGTAGTTCCCCCATGGCTGCTGCCTACAATGAGCAGTTCTTC; CDR3 protein: CASSSPMAAAYNEQFF
clone size: NA; J gene: TRBJ2-4; D gene: NA; V gene: TRBV11-2; CDR3 DNA: TGTGCCAGCAGCTTAGATACGTCCACGGGAAACATTCAGTACTTC; CDR3 protein: CASSLDTSTGNIQYF
clone size: once; J gene: TRBJ2-3; D gene: NA; V gene: TRBV24-1; CDR3 DNA: TGTGCCACCAGTCGCGGGGTAGGGGCAGATACGCAGTATTTT; CDR3 protein: CATSRGVGADTQYF